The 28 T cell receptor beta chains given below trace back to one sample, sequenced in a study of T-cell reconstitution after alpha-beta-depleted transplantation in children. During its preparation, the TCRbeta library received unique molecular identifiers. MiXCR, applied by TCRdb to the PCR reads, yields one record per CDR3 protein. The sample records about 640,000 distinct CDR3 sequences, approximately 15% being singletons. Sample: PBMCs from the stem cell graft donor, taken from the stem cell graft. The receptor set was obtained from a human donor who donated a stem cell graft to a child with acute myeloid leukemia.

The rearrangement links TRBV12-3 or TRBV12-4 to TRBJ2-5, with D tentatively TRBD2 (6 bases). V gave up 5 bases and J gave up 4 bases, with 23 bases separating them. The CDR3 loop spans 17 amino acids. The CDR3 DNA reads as TGTGCCAGCAGTCACGGGTGGGGGAACAAGGAGGGAGAGACCCAGTACTTC. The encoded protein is CASSHGWGNKEGETQYF.

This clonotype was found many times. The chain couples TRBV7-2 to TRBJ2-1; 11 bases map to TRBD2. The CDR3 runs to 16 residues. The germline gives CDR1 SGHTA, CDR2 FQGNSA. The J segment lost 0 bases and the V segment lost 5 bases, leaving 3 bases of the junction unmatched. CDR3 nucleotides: TGTGCCAGCAGCCGTAGCGGGGGGGTCTCCTACAATGAGCAGTTCTTC. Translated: CASSRSGGVSYNEQFF.

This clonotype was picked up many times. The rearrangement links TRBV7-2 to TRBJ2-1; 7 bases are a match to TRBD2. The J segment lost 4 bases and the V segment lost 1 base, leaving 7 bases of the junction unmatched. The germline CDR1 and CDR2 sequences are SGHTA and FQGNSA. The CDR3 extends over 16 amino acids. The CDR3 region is CASSLGPSGAYNEQFF. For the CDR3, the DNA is TGTGCCAGCAGCTTAGGGCCCAGCGGGGCATACAATGAGCAGTTCTTC.

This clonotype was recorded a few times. The CDR3 reads CASSRRGTGDTQYF. For the CDR3, the DNA is TGTGCCAGCAGCAGACGGGGAACGGGAGATACGCAGTATTTT. The gene calls are TRBV13 and TRBJ2-3; D might be TRBD2 (5 bases). The V end lost 5 bases, the J end lost 5 bases, and 14 bases lay between the germline ends. The CDR3 spans 14 residues. Per germline, CDR1 PRHDT and CDR2 FYEKMQ (reference sequence).

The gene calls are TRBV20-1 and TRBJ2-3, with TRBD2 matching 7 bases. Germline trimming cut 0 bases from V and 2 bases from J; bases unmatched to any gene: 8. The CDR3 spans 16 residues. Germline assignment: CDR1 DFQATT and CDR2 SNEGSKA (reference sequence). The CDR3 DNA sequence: TGCAGTGCTAGAGAGGTCTGGCGGGGGAACACAGATACGCAGTATTTT. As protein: CSAREVWRGNTDTQYF.

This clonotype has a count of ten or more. Written as DNA, the CDR3 is TGCAGCGTTGGGACTAGCGGAAGCACAGATACGCAGTATTTT. This translates into CSVGTSGSTDTQYF. This chain links TRBV29-1 with TRBJ2-3; TRBD2 matches at 10 bases. There are 14 residues in the CDR3. Losses at the gene ends were 4 bases for V and 0 bases for J; bases not matched to a gene: 1. Germline CDR1 reads SQVTM; CDR2 reads ANQGSEA.

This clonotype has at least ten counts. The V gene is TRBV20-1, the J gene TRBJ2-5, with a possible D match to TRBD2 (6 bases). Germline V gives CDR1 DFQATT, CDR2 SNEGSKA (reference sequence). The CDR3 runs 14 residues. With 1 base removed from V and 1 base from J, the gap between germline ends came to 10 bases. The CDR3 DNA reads TGCAGTGCTAGAGGGACGGGGGTCCAAGAGACCCAGTACTTC. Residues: CSARGTGVQETQYF.

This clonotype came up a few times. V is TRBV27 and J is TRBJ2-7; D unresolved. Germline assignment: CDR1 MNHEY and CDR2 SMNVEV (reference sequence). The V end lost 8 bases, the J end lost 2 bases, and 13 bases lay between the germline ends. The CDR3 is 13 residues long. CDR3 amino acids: CASSTNSPYEQYF. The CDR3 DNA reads TGTGCCAGCTCCACGAACTCACCCTACGAGCAGTACTTC.

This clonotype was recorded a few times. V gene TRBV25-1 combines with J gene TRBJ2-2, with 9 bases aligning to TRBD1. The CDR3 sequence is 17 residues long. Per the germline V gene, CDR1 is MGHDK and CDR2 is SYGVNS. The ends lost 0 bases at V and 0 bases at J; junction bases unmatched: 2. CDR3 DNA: TGTGCCAGCAGTGAATATAGGGACAGGGCGAACACCGGGGAGCTGTTTTTT. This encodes CASSEYRDRANTGELFF.

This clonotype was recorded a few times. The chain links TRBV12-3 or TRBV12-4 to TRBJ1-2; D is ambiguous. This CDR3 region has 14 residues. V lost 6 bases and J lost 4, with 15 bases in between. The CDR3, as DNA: TGTGCCAGCAGCAGGACCGGCACCCGCTATGGCTACACCTTC. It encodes CASSRTGTRYGYTF.

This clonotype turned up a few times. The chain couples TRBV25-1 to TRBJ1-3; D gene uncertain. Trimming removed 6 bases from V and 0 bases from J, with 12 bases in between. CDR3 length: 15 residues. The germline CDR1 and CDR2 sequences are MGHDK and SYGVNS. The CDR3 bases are TGTGCCAGCAGCCCTAGAACTTACTCTGGAAACACCATATATTTT. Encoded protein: CASSPRTYSGNTIYF.

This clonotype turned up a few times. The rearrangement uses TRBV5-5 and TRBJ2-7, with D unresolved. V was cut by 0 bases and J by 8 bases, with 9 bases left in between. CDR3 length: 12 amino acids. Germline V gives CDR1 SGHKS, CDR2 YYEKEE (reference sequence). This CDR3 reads CASSLGREQQYF. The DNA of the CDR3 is TGTGCCAGCAGCTTGGGAAGAGAACAGCAGTACTTC. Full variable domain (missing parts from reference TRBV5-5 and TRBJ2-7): DAGVTQSPTHLIKTRGQQVTLRCSPISGHKSVSWYQQVLGQGPQFIFQYYEKEERGRGNFPDRFSARQFPNYSSELNVNALLLGDSALYLCASSLGREQQYFGPGTRLTVT.

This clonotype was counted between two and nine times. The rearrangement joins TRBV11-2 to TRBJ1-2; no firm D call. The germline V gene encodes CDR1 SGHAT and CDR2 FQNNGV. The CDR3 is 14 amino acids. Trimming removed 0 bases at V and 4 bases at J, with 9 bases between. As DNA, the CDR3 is TGTGCCAGCAGCTTAGATTGGCAGGCCTATGGCTACACCTTC. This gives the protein CASSLDWQAYGYTF.

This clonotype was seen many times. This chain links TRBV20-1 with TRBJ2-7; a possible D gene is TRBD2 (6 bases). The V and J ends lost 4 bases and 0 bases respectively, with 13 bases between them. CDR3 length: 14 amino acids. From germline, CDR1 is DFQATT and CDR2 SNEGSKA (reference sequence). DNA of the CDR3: TGCAGTGCTATTAGCGGAGCCCGCTCCTACGAGCAGTACTTC. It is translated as CSAISGARSYEQYF.

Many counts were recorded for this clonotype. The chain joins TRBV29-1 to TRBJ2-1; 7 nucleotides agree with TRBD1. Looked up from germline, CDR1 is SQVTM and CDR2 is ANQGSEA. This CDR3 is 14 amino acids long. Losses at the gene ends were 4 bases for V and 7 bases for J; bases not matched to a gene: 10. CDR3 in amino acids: CSVGGQLLRNEQFF. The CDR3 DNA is TGCAGCGTTGGGGGACAGCTCTTAAGGAATGAGCAGTTCTTC.

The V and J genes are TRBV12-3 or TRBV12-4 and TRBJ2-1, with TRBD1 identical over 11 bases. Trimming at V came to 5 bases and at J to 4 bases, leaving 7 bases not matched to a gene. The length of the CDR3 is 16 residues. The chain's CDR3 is CASSPQGQGAYNEQFF. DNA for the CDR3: TGTGCCAGCAGTCCCCAAGGACAGGGGGCTTACAATGAGCAGTTCTTC.

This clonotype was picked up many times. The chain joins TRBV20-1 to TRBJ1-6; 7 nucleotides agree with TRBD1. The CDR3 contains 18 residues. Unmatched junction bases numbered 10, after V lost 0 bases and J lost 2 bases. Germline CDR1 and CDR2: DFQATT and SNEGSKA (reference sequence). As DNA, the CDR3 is TGCAGTGCTAGAGAAGGGGGCACGTGGAGTACCTATAATTCACCCCTCCACTTT. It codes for CSAREGGTWSTYNSPLHF.

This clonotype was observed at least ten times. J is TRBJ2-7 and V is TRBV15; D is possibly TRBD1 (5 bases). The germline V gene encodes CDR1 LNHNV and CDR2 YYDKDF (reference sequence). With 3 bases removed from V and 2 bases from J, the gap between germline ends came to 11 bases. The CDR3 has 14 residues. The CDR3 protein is CATSSRQSPYEQYF. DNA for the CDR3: TGTGCCACCAGCAGCCGACAGAGTCCCTACGAGCAGTACTTC.

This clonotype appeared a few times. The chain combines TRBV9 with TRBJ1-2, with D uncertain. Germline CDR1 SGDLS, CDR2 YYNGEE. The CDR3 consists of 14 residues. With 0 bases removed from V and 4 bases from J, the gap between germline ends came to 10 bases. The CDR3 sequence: CASSVEAQSYGYTF. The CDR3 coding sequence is TGTGCCAGCAGCGTAGAGGCCCAGTCCTATGGCTACACCTTC.

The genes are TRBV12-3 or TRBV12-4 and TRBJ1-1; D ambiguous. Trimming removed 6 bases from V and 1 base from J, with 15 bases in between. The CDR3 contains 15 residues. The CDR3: CASSYGSLRNTEAFF. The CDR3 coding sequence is TGTGCCAGCAGCTACGGGTCCCTTCGGAACACTGAAGCTTTCTTT.

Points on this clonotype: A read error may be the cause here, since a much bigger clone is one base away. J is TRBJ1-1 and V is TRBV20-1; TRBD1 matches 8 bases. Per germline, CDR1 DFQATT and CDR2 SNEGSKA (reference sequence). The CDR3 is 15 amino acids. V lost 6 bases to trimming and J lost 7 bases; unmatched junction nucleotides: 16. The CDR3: CSARQGRVGALEAFF. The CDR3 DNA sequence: TGCAGTGCCCGACAGGGGAGGGTGGGGGCCCTTGAAGCTTTCTTT.

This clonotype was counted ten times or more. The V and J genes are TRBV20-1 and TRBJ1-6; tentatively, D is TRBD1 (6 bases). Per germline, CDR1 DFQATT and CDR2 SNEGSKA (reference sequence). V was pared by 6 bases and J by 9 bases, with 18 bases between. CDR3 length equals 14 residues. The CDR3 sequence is CSAPRGGNGSPLHF. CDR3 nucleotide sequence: TGCAGTGCCCCCCGAGGGGGGAATGGTTCACCCCTCCACTTT.

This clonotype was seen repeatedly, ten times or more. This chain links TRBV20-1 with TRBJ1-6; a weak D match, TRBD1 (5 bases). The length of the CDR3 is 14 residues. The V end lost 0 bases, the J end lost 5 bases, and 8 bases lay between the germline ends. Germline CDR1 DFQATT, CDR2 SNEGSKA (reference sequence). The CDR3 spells CSARDVTDNSPLHF. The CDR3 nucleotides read TGCAGTGCTAGAGATGTGACAGATAATTCACCCCTCCACTTT.

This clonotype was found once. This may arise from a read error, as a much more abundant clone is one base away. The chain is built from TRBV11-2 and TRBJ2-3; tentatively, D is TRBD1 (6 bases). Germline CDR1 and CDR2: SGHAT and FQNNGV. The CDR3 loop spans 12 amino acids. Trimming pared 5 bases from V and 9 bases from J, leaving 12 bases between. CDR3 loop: CASSPPGQTQYF. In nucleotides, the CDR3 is TGTGCCAGCAGCCCTCCGGGACAAACGCAGTATTTT.

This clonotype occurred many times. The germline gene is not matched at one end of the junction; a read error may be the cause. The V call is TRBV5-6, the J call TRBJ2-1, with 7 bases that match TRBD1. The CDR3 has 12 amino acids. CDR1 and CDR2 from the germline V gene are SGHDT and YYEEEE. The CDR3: CASSSWTGAIRF. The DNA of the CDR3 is TGTGCCAGCAGCTCCTGGACAGGAGCGATTCGGTTC.

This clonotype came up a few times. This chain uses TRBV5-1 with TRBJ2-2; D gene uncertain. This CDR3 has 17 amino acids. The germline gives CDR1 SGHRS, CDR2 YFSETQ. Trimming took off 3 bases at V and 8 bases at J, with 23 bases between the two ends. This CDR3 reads CASSSDPPGASMGELFF. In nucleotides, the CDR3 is TGCGCCAGCAGCTCGGACCCGCCAGGAGCTTCAATGGGGGAGCTGTTTTTT.

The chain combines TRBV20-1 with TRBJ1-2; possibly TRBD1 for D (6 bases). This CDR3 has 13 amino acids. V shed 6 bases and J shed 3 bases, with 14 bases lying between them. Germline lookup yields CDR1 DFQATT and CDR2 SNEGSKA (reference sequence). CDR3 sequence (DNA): TGCAGTGCCGCAGGGGCTTGGGACTATGGCTACACCTTC. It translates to CSAAGAWDYGYTF.

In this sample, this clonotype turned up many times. CDR3: CSVAGQPSYEQYV. The CDR3 nucleotides are TGCAGCGTTGCGGGACAACCCTCCTACGAGCAGTACGTC. The V gene is TRBV29-1, the J gene TRBJ2-7, with D perhaps matching TRBD1 (6 bases). Germline CDR1 is SQVTM and CDR2 is ANQGSEA. CDR3 length equals 13 residues. Trimming took off 4 bases at V and 0 bases at J, with 10 bases between the two ends.